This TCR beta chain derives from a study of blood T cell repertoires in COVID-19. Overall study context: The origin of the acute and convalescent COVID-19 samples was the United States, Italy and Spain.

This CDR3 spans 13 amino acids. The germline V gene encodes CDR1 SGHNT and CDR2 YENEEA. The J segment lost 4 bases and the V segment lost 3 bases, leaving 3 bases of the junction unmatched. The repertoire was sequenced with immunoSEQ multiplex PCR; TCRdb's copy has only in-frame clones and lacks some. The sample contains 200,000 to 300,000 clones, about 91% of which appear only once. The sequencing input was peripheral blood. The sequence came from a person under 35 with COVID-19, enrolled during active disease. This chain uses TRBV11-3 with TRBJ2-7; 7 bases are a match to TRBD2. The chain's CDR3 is CASSFKGGYEQYF. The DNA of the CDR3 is TGTGCCAGCAGCTTTAAGGGAGGGTACGAGCAGTACTTC.